The T cell receptor beta chain described here comes from a study of blood T cell repertoires in COVID-19. The CDR3 is made up of 15 amino acids. Germline V lookup: CDR1 MNHEY, CDR2 SVGAGI. V shed 6 bases, J shed 6 bases, and the junction held 10 bases outside the gene matches. Authors' analysis steps: The authors estimated nucleated cell counts from reference gene primer amplification. Data came from immunoSEQ multiplex PCR; TCRdb stores just in-frame clones and leaves some out. V, J and clone size were drawn from that table, and D and trimming were deduced from the DNA. The sample consists of about 140,000 clones, 75% to 85% of them appearing once.

This chain connects TRBV6-5 to TRBJ2-2; TRBD1 matches 7 bases. Specimen: peripheral blood. The TCR was taken from an elderly woman with active or convalescent COVID-19. The CDR3 region is CASRATGAVAGELFF. In DNA, the CDR3 is TGTGCCAGCAGAGCCACAGGGGCAGTCGCCGGGGAGCTGTTTTTT.